A selection of T cell receptor beta chains follows, all from one sample in a study of blood T cell repertoires in COVID-19. Clones were sequenced by immunoSEQ multiplex PCR, and TCRdb holds only the in-frame ones, with some missing. The sample holds 70,000 to 100,000 clones; approximately 86% are singletons and the top ten take 1% to 1.5%. The material sequenced was peripheral blood. The receptors stem from an elderly man with active or convalescent COVID-19. Both conserved end residues are trimmed from each CDR3.

j_call v_call cdr3_aa
TRBJ1-2 TRBV9 ASSREGGYRGYT
TRBJ2-5 TRBV18 ASSPLLANQETQY
TRBJ1-5 TRBV6-5 ASSPDRGNQPQH
TRBJ1-5 TRBV7-9 ASRTDRRNQPQH
TRBJ1-2 TRBV10-3 AARSDRGQGYT
TRBJ2-3 TRBV13 ASSLVRAGDPQAQY
TRBJ2-1 TRBV28 ASSLARGEQF
TRBJ1-3 TRBV11-2 ASSFSTGGNTIY
TRBJ2-3 TRBV10-1 ASSGNIVLAGAPDTQY
TRBJ2-4 TRBV9 ASSESGSGSKNIQY
TRBJ2-7 TRBV30 AFGRDRGGEQY
TRBJ1-1 TRBV10-3 AISDTANTEAF
TRBJ1-1 TRBV6-5 ASSPTGGRVEAF
TRBJ1-2 TRBV12-3/TRBV12-4 ASGGNIYGYT
TRBJ2-3 TRBV7-2 ASSRQVADTQY
TRBJ1-2 TRBV9 ASNKPGQGTNYGYT
TRBJ2-7 TRBV7-2 ASSGLPGLVEDEQY
TRBJ1-1 TRBV4-1 ASSLAITQGVGTEAF
TRBJ2-1 TRBV5-1 ASSLDTRYNEQF
TRBJ2-4 TRBV4-3 ASSQGTSGGVNIQY
TRBJ2-3 TRBV11-2 ASSFRLAGGRRYTDTQY
TRBJ1-2 TRBV4-3 ASSPGQGATSSYGYT
TRBJ2-1 TRBV28 ASRSGGRAGNEQF
TRBJ1-2 TRBV11-1 ASSRRTGDGYT
TRBJ2-1 TRBV29-1 SVNRQGGNEQF
TRBJ1-2 TRBV5-1 ASSLAGQPNYGYT
TRBJ1-1 TRBV21-1 ASRLSIATQFTEAF
TRBJ2-5 TRBV11-2 ASSSGLAGGLETQY
TRBJ2-2 TRBV28 ASVNGGLGTGELF
TRBJ2-3 TRBV9 ASSVGSDRTDTQY
TRBJ1-1 TRBV19 ASSIETGGAF
TRBJ1-5 TRBV2 ASSIGGQSNQPQH
TRBJ2-1 TRBV10-3 AISPRGGTTYNEQF
TRBJ1-3 TRBV7-9 ASSSAGPSGNTIY
TRBJ2-3 TRBV4-1 ASGPSGRQDTQY
TRBJ1-2 TRBV5-4 ASSIGQGAEGYT
TRBJ2-7 TRBV5-4 ASNRDSTYEQY
TRBJ2-7 TRBV18 ASSPGTSGSGYEQY
TRBJ1-1 TRBV6-6 ASSYSLQVNTEAF
TRBJ2-3 TRBV7-8 ASSLDLAQY
TRBJ1-2 TRBV19 ASSKRQGGNGYT
TRBJ1-6 TRBV2 ASSRDRANSPLH
TRBJ2-3 TRBV30 AWIPLRASGREDTQY
TRBJ2-1 TRBV11-2 ASSRGVSYNEQF
TRBJ2-7 TRBV4-2 ASSQEVLAGGGEQY
TRBJ1-2 TRBV5-4 ASSQDSDYGYT
TRBJ2-2 TRBV3-1/TRBV3-2 ASSQAMGQAHTGELF
TRBJ1-2 TRBV6-5 ASSPTANYGYT
TRBJ2-5 TRBV11-2 ASSPALAGDKTQY
TRBJ2-7 TRBV6-1 ASSVGWGDYGFYEQY
TRBJ1-1 TRBV3-1/TRBV3-2 ASSQRASGTEAF